This T cell receptor (beta chain) appears in the sequencing data of a study of cytomegalovirus exposure and HLA in healthy donors. Points from the study as a whole: Common viral pathogens were later found to be apparently linked to several of the most significant clusters. In presence/absence analyses, roughly uniform sequencing depth across donors was assumed.

Germline CDR1 and CDR2: LNHNV and YYDKDF (reference sequence). CDR3 length: 13 amino acids. V lost 8 bases to trimming and J lost 2 bases, with 12 bases between them. As concerns this clone: Its antigen is unidentified.

Amplification used 60 Vbeta primers and 13 Jbeta primers. Produced via immunoSEQ multiplex PCR; TCRdb's table is partial and in-frame only. The sample yields more than 150,000 clones, roughly 80% seen once. The J gene is TRBJ1-1, the V gene TRBV15; D is unresolved. The origin of this receptor is a man over 45 in good health and CMV-seronegative. Sequenced material: PBMCs. The CDR3 is CATRLTTNTEAFF. DNA of the CDR3: TGTGCCACCCGACTCACTACAAACACTGAAGCTTTCTTT.